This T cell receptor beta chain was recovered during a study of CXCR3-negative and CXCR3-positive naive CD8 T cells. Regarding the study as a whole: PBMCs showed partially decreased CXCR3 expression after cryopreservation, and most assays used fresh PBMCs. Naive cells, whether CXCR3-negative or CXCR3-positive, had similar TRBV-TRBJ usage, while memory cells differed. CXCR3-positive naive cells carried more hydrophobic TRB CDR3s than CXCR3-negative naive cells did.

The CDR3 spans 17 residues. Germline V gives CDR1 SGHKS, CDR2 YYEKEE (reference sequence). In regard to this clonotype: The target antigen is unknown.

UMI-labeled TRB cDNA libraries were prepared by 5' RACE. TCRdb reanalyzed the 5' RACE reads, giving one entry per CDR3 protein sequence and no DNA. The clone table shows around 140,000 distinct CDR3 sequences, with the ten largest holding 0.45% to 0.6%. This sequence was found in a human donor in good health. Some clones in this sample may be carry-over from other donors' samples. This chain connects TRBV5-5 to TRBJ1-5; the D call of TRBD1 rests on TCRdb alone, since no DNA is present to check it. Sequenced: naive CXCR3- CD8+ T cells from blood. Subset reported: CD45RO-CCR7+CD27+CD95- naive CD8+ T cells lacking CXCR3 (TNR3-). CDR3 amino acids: CASSLLPPGTGYQPQHF.